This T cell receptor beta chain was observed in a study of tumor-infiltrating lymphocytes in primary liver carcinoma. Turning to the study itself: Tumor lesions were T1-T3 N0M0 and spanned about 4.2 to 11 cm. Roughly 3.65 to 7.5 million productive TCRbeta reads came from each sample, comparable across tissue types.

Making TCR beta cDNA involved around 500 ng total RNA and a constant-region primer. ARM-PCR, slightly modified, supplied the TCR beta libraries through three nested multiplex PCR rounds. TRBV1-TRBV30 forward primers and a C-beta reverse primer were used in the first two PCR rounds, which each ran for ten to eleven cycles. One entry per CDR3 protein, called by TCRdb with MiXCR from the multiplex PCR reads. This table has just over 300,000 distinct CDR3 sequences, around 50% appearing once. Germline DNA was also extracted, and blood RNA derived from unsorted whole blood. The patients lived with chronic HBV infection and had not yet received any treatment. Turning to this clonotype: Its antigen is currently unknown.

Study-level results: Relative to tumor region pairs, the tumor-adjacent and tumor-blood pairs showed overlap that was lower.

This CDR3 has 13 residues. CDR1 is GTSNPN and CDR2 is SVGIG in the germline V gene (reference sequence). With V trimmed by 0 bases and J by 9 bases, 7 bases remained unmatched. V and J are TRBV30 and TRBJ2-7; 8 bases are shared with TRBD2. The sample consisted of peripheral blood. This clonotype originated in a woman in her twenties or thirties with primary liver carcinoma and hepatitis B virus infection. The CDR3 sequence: CAWSVNSGDGQYF. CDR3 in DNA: TGTGCCTGGAGTGTTAATAGCGGGGACGGGCAGTACTTC. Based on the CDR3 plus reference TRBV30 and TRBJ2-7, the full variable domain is SQTIHQWPATLVQPVGSPLSLECTVEGTSNPNLYWYRQAAGRGLQLLFYSVGIGQISSEVPQNLSASRPQDRQFILSSKKLLLSDSGFYLCAWSVNSGDGQYFGPGTRLTVT.